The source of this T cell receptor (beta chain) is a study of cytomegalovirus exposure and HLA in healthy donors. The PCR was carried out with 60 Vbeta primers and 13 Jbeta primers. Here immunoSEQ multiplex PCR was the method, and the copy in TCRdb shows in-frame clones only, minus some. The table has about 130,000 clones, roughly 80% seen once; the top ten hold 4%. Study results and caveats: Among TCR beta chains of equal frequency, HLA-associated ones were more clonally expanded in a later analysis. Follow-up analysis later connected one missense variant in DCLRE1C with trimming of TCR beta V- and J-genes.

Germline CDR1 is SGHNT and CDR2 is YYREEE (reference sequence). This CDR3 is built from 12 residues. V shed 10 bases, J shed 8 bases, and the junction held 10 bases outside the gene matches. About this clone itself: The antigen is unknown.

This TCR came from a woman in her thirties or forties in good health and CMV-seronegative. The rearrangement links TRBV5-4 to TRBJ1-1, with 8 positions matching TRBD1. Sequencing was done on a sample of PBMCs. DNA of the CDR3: TGTGCCGTAGGGGACAGGAAGCACGAAGCTTTCTTT. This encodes CAVGDRKHEAFF.